This T cell receptor beta chain was sequenced during a study of a mutant IDH1 vaccine in newly diagnosed glioma. Whole-study context: Vaccination was launched 4-6 weeks after radiotherapy alone, or with temozolomide cycles. Week 35 was safety follow-up visit V12; week 47 was end-of-study visit V13.

Deletions cut 1 base from V and 7 bases from J, with 11 bases between. The germline gives CDR1 SEHNR, CDR2 FQNEAQ (reference sequence). The CDR3 sequence is 14 residues long. Study conclusions and caveats: Pseudoprogression showed no apparent link to changes in top peripheral T cell clonotypes.

Time point described: week 47, end of study. The content of each vaccine dose was 300 ug of mutant IDH1 20-mer peptide, and topical imiquimod accompanied it. The donors had new WHO grade 3 or 4 astrocytomas; these were IDH1-mutant and ATRX-lost. Sequencing used immunoSEQ multiplex PCR; TCRdb keeps in-frame clones, though not all of them. Of about 62,000 clones listed, around 83% are singletons. In regard to this clone: As yet, its antigen is unknown.

This receptor was identified in a man aged 30 to 39 with glioma. The chain employs TRBV7-9 and TRBJ2-1; the D gene is possibly TRBD1 (6 bases). The source material was PBMCs, sampled from a glioma patient whose treatment included an IDH1 peptide vaccine. The CDR3 nucleotides are TGTGCCAGCAGCTTAGGTCGAACAGGGAATGAGCAGTTCTTC. This gives the protein CASSLGRTGNEQFF.